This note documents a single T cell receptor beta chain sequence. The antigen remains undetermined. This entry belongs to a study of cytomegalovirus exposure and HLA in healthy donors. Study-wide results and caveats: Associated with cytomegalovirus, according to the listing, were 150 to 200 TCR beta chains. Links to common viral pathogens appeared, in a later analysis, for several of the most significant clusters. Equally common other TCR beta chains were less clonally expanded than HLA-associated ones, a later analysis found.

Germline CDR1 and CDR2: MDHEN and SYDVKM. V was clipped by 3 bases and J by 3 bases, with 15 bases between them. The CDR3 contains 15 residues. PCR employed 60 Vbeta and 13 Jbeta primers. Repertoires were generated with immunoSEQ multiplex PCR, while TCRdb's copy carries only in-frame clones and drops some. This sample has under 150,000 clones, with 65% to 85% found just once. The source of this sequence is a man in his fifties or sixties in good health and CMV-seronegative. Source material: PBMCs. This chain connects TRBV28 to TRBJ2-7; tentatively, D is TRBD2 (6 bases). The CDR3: CASSLNGGNFYEQYF. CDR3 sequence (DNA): TGTGCCAGCAGTTTGAACGGCGGGAATTTCTACGAGCAGTACTTC.